This is a list of T cell receptor beta chains from one sample in a study of blood T cell repertoires in COVID-19. Method: immunoSEQ multiplex PCR; TCRdb's copy keeps in-frame clones and lacks some. The table shows 200,000 to 250,000 clones, with over 75% occurring only once. Sequencing was carried out using PBMCs or T cells enriched from blood (not recorded which). Receptors originate from a man aged 35 to 55 who had recovered from COVID-19. CDR3s include the opening cysteine and the closing phenylalanine or tryptophan. D genes are given only for firm matches. The size of a clone is reported for some rows only, either as once, few or many, or as a class for expanded clones.

d_call clone_size j_call v_call cdr3_aa cdr3_nt
TRBD2 NA TRBJ2-2 TRBV7-9 CASGGSGRNGGELFF TGTGCCAGCGGAGGAAGCGGGAGGAATGGCGGGGAGCTGTTTTTT
NA NA TRBJ1-1 TRBV14 CASSHHDTTEAFF TGTGCCAGCAGCCATCACGACACCACTGAAGCTTTCTTT
NA NA TRBJ1-1 TRBV20-1 CSASRSNTEAFF TGCAGTGCCAGTCGTTCGAACACTGAAGCTTTCTTT
NA NA TRBJ1-6 TRBV7-3 CASSPSAANSPLHF TGTGCCAGCAGCCCAAGCGCAGCAAATTCACCCCTCCACTTT
NA few TRBJ2-7 TRBV5-1 CASSLNRDYEQYF TGCGCCAGCAGCTTGAACAGGGACTACGAGCAGTACTTC
NA NA TRBJ2-1 TRBV24-1 CATSDSGTGHNEQFF TGTGCCACCAGTGATTCTGGGACTGGACACAATGAGCAGTTCTTC
NA few TRBJ2-6 TRBV6-5 CASSYRGSGANVLTF TGTGCCAGCAGTTACCGAGGGTCTGGGGCCAACGTCCTGACTTTC
NA few TRBJ1-3 TRBV2 CASSPQTSGNTIYF TGTGCCAGCAGCCCCCAGACTTCGGGAAACACCATATATTTT
NA few TRBJ2-7 TRBV7-2 CASSLGGRGYEQYF TGTGCCAGCAGCTTAGGGGGCAGGGGCTACGAGCAGTACTTC
NA NA TRBJ1-1 TRBV27 CASSLLGNTEAFF TGTGCCAGCAGTTTACTAGGGAACACTGAAGCTTTCTTT
TRBD1 NA TRBJ1-5 TRBV29-1 CSVGPGTGNQPQHF TGCAGCGTTGGACCCGGGACAGGGAATCAGCCCCAGCATTTT
TRBD2 few TRBJ2-7 TRBV7-9 CASSHRDYLYEQYF TGTGCCAGCAGCCACCGGGACTACCTCTACGAGCAGTACTTC
TRBD1 NA TRBJ1-6 TRBV13 CASRRPGQGVYNSPLHF TGTGCCAGCAGACGACCGGGACAGGGGGTCTATAATTCACCCCTCCACTTT
TRBD1 NA TRBJ1-1 TRBV30 CAWTLQGGTEAFF TGTGCCTGGACGCTCCAGGGGGGCACTGAAGCTTTCTTT
NA NA TRBJ1-2 TRBV5-1 CASSTTGEAIYGYTF TGCGCCAGCAGTACTACCGGGGAGGCGATCTATGGCTACACCTTC
TRBD1 once TRBJ2-5 TRBV5-1 CASPGQGARGGQETQYF TGCGCCAGTCCCGGACAGGGGGCGCGTGGGGGTCAAGAGACCCAGTACTTC
NA many TRBJ1-2 TRBV19 CATSPRAGNGYTF TGTGCCACCTCCCCAAGGGCAGGGAATGGCTACACCTTC
NA NA TRBJ1-1 TRBV2 CASSFSLNTEAFF TGTGCCAGCAGTTTCTCTCTTAACACTGAAGCTTTCTTT
NA NA TRBJ2-6 TRBV14 CASSQRYFLVGGANVLTF TGTGCCAGCAGCCAGAGGTATTTTTTAGTAGGTGGGGCCAACGTCCTGACTTTC
TRBD1 NA TRBJ1-5 TRBV5-1 CASSLGTGKNQPQHF TGCGCCAGCAGCTTGGGGACAGGGAAGAATCAGCCCCAGCATTTT
NA once TRBJ2-7 TRBV5-1 CASSRWKGMAYEQYF TGCGCCAGCAGCCGCTGGAAGGGGATGGCCTACGAGCAGTACTTC
NA few TRBJ1-5 TRBV19 CASSIRPQGLGQPQHF TGTGCCAGTAGTATTCGGCCTCAGGGGTTGGGTCAGCCCCAGCATTTT
NA NA TRBJ1-1 TRBV5-1 CASSFTTGNTEAFF TGCGCCAGCAGCTTTACCACAGGAAACACTGAAGCTTTCTTT
TRBD2 NA TRBJ2-7 TRBV30 CALQDSGRAFEQYF TGTGCCCTACAGGATAGCGGGAGGGCCTTCGAGCAGTACTTC
NA NA TRBJ2-7 TRBV7-2 CASSFHPRGSEQYF TGTGCCAGCAGCTTTCATCCCCGGGGAAGCGAGCAGTACTTC
NA once TRBJ2-1 TRBV7-9 CASSSDFSEQFF TGTGCCAGCAGCTCGGACTTCTCCGAGCAGTTCTTC
TRBD1 NA TRBJ1-4 TRBV5-1 CASSSGQGYPNEKLFF TGCGCCAGCAGCTCAGGACAGGGGTACCCTAATGAAAAACTGTTTTTT
NA NA TRBJ2-7 TRBV19 CASTSQVSPYEQYF TGTGCCAGTACCTCACAAGTATCTCCCTACGAGCAGTACTTC
NA NA TRBJ2-7 TRBV5-1 CASSLEGAGRNEQYF TGCGCCAGCAGCTTGGAGGGTGCGGGAAGGAACGAGCAGTACTTC
TRBD2 once TRBJ2-2 TRBV9 CASSARTSVATGELFF TGTGCCAGCAGCGCCCGGACTAGCGTCGCTACCGGGGAGCTGTTTTTT
NA NA TRBJ2-1 TRBV7-6 CASSLGAHNEQFF TGTGCCAGCAGCTTAGGGGCCCACAATGAGCAGTTCTTC
NA NA TRBJ2-1 TRBV6-5 CASSYNPPGDEQFF TGTGCCAGCAGTTACAATCCCCCGGGGGATGAGCAGTTCTTC